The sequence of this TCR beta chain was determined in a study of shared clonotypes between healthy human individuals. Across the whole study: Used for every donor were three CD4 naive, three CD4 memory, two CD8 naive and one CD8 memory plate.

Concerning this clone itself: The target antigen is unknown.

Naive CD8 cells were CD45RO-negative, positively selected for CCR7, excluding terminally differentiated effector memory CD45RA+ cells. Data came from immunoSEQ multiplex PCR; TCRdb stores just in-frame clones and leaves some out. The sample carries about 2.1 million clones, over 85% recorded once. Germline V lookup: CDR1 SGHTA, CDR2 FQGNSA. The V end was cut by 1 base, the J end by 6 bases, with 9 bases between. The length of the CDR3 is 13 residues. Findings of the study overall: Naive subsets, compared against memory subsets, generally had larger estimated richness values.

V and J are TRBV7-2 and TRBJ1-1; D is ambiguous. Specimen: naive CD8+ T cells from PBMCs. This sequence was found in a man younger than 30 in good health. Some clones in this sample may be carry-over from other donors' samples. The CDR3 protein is CASSLGWGAEAFF. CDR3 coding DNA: TGTGCCAGCAGCTTAGGTTGGGGAGCTGAAGCTTTCTTT.